The 4 T cell receptor beta chains below all came from one sample that was sequenced in a study of PD-1 blockade in classical Hodgkin lymphoma. Sequenced by immunoSEQ multiplex PCR; TCRdb stores in-frame clones only, minus some. The data contain 50,000 to 75,000 clones, more than 70% of them singletons. Every patient was affected by relapse after autologous stem cell transplantation, while exposure to brentuximab vedotin was not uniform. Sequencing was performed on peripheral blood mononuclear cells (PBMCs), taken at baseline. These receptors were obtained from a human donor with classical Hodgkin lymphoma.

This rearrangement joins TRBV11-1 to TRBJ1-6; D is possibly TRBD1 (5 bases). The CDR3 loop spans 15 amino acids. V gave up 5 bases and J gave up 7 bases, with 15 bases separating them. Germline V gene lookup returns CDR1 SGHAT and CDR2 FQDESV (reference sequence). CDR3: CASSRVQTGNSPLHF. CDR3 sequence (DNA): TGTGCCAGCAGCCGGGTACAAACAGGAAATTCACCCCTCCACTTT.

This clone has a single count. The J gene is TRBJ2-6, the V gene TRBV4-3; tentative D call: TRBD1 (5 bases). Germline-derived CDR1 and CDR2 are LGHNA and YSLEER. Trimming stripped 2 bases from V and 0 bases from J, with 8 bases between. The CDR3 spans 16 residues. The chain's CDR3 is CASSQNTGSGANVLTF. Here the CDR3 DNA reads TGCGCCAGCAGCCAAAACACAGGCTCTGGGGCCAACGTCCTGACTTTC.

This clone was counted a single time. This chain joins TRBV4-2 and TRBJ1-4; D ambiguous. The germline gives CDR1 LGHNA, CDR2 YNFKEQ. Trimming removed 0 bases from V and 0 bases from J, with 8 bases in between. The CDR3 is 16 residues long. The CDR3 sequence: CASSQETGATNEKLFF. The CDR3, as DNA: TGTGCCAGCAGCCAAGAAACGGGCGCAACTAATGAAAAACTGTTTTTT.

This clone was counted once. V and J are TRBV7-9 and TRBJ2-1, with D hard to call. CDR1 and CDR2 from the germline V gene are SEHNR and FQNEAQ (reference sequence). This CDR3 contains 15 residues. The DNA of the CDR3 is TGTGCTGTCCATAAACCCCGGGTGCTTTACAATGAGCAGTTCTTC. Protein sequence: CAVHKPRVLYNEQFF.